A single sample is the source of the 2 T cell receptor beta chains below, sequenced in a study of neoadjuvant anti-PD-1 for oral cavity cancer. The time point is: after neoadjuvant nivolumab, at surgical resection. Profiling relied on immunoSEQ multiplex PCR, and the TCRdb table lists in-frame clones only, not all of them. The profile shows about 37,000 clones, about 36% of them singletons. The sample was tumor tissue, taken after nivolumab (anti-PD-1) treatment. These receptors came from a person aged 40 to 85 with oral cavity squamous cell carcinoma.

This rearrangement joins TRBV19 to TRBJ1-2; 8 bases fit TRBD1. The CDR3 sequence is 16 residues long. Germline V lookup: CDR1 LNHDA, CDR2 SQIVND (reference sequence). V lost 4 bases and J lost 7; bases outside the gene matches: 14. CDR3 bases: TGTGCCAGTAGTACCCAGGACAGGGCTAAATATGGTGGCTACACCTTC. Translating it yields CASSTQDRAKYGGYTF.

This clone was found a few times. V is TRBV9 and J is TRBJ2-7; a possible D gene is TRBD1 (6 bases). This CDR3 has 16 amino acids. CDR1 is SGDLS, CDR2 YYNGEE, per germline. The V and J ends lost 4 bases and 1 base respectively, with 18 bases between them. CDR3 in amino acids: CASSPGQQLFSYEQYF. CDR3 coding DNA: TGTGCCAGCAGCCCCGGACAGCAACTCTTTTCCTACGAGCAGTACTTC.